The 23 T cell receptor beta chains below all came from one sample that was sequenced in a study of T cell repertoires in cytomegalovirus infection. TCRdb re-called the reads through MiXCR, storing one row per CDR3 protein. The top ten clones hold more than 2.5% of a sample with approximately 750,000 distinct CDR3 sequences, 35% to 45% of them seen once. The sample taken for sequencing was PBMCs. The receptors originated from a human donor in good health (CMV status not recorded). Some clones in this sample may be carry-over from other donors' samples.

This chain connects TRBV11-2 to TRBJ2-3; weak D call: TRBD1 (6 bases). V lost 5 bases to trimming and J lost 3 bases, with 15 bases between them. The germline V gene has CDR1 SGHAT and CDR2 FQNNGV. The CDR3 loop spans 15 amino acids. The CDR3 is CASSPLTGTTDTQYF. CDR3 DNA sequence: TGTGCCAGCAGCCCACTCACAGGGACAACAGATACGCAGTATTTT.

The V gene is TRBV7-4, the J gene TRBJ2-7; D is perhaps TRBD1 (5 bases). V lost 4 bases to trimming and J lost 2 bases, with 15 bases between them. This CDR3 region has 15 residues. CDR1 is SGHVT, CDR2 SQSDAQ, per germline. The CDR3 coding sequence is TGTGCCAGCAGCTCCACCGACAGCGACACCTACGAGCAGTACTTC. Translated, it gives CASSSTDSDTYEQYF.

V gene TRBV28 combines with J gene TRBJ2-5, with a possible D match to TRBD1 (6 bases). Germline-derived CDR1 and CDR2 are MDHEN and SYDVKM. The length of the CDR3 is 15 residues. V lost 3 bases to trimming and J lost 5 bases, with 16 bases between them. This chain's CDR3 is CASSFKETGWETQYF. The DNA of the CDR3 is TGTGCCAGCAGTTTTAAGGAAACAGGGTGGGAGACCCAGTACTTC.

CDR3 amino acids: CASSLAGGPHNEQFF. The CDR3 DNA reads as TGTGCCAGCTCACTAGCGGGAGGGCCCCACAATGAGCAGTTCTTC. The V gene is TRBV5-4, the J gene TRBJ2-1; 13 nucleotides agree with TRBD2. V was clipped by 7 bases and J by 5 bases; unmatched bases: 6. The CDR3 length is 15 residues. CDR1 SGHNT and CDR2 YYREEE come from the germline V gene (reference sequence).

This clonotype was detected many times. V and J are TRBV28 and TRBJ2-7; 14 bases agree with TRBD2. With 6 bases clipped from V and 3 bases from J, the junction kept 4 bases outside the gene matches. Germline V gives CDR1 MDHEN, CDR2 SYDVKM. The CDR3 loop spans 15 amino acids. The CDR3 DNA reads TGTGCCAGCAGCTCCGGGACTAGCGGGAGCTACGAGCAGTACTTC. Protein: CASSSGTSGSYEQYF.

This clonotype was detected a few times. The chain has TRBV15 and TRBJ2-7, with unresolved D. The V end lost 1 base, the J end lost 3 bases, and 4 bases lay between the germline ends. The CDR3 sequence is 12 residues long. CDR1 and CDR2 (germline): LNHNV, YYDKDF (reference sequence). CDR3 amino acids: CATSRGGYEQYF. CDR3 bases: TGTGCCACCAGCAGAGGAGGCTACGAGCAGTACTTC.

The genes are TRBV30 and TRBJ1-1, with a possible D match to TRBD1 (5 bases). Germline V CDR1 and CDR2: GTSNPN, SVGIG (reference sequence). V shed 0 bases and J shed 7 bases, with 12 bases lying between them. The CDR3 spans 13 residues. The CDR3 loop reads CAWSVDGTGEAFF. CDR3 nucleotide sequence: TGTGCCTGGAGTGTTGACGGGACGGGTGAAGCTTTCTTT.

The chain links TRBV3-1 to TRBJ1-3; D is ambiguous. CDR1 and CDR2 (germline): LGHDT, YNNKEL (reference sequence). V was pared by 3 bases and J by 0 bases, with 9 bases between. The CDR3 is 15 amino acids. This chain's CDR3 is CASSQTGISGNTIYF. Written as DNA, the CDR3 is TGTGCCAGCAGCCAGACCGGAATCTCTGGAAACACCATATATTTT.

In this sample, this clonotype turned up a few times. The V and J genes are TRBV19 and TRBJ1-4; D is possibly TRBD1 (5 bases). CDR3 length: 13 residues. V was cut by 9 bases and J by 7 bases, with 15 bases left in between. Germline CDR1 LNHDA, CDR2 SQIVND (reference sequence). CDR3 nucleotides: TGTGCCAGCGAGCGGGGGAAGGGTGAAAAACTGTTTTTT. This gives the protein CASERGKGEKLFF.

This clonotype was seen a few times. The V call is TRBV19, the J call TRBJ2-3; possibly TRBD2 for D (5 bases). The CDR3 covers 14 residues. Per germline, CDR1 LNHDA and CDR2 SQIVND (reference sequence). V gave up 3 bases and J gave up 1 base, with 8 bases separating them. CDR3 sequence: CASSIWGGTDTQYF. The CDR3 coding sequence is TGTGCCAGTAGTATCTGGGGAGGCACAGATACGCAGTATTTT. The whole variable domain, remainder taken from reference TRBV19 and TRBJ2-3, is DGGITQSPKYLFRKEGQNVTLSCEQNLNHDAMYWYRQDPGQGLRLIYYSQIVNDFQKGDIAEGYSVSREKKESFPLTVTSAQKNPTAFYLCASSIWGGTDTQYFGPGTRLTVL.

The V call is TRBV5-1, the J call TRBJ2-7, with TRBD1 matching over 9 bases. The CDR3 is made up of 15 amino acids. Germline-derived CDR1 and CDR2 are SGHRS and YFSETQ. The V and J ends lost 3 bases and 0 bases, in that order; junction bases with no gene match: 4. CDR3 in amino acids: CASSWGTGNSYEQYF. The CDR3, as DNA: TGCGCCAGCAGCTGGGGGACAGGGAACTCCTACGAGCAGTACTTC.

As concerns this clonotype: Sequence at one end of the junction differs from germline and may be a read error. The V call is TRBV7-8, the J call TRBJ1-1; D is perhaps TRBD1 (6 bases). This CDR3 comprises 14 residues. Germline assignment: CDR1 SGHVS and CDR2 FQNEAQ. The CDR3 loop reads CASRLVGGLTEAFF. The CDR3 DNA follows: TGTGCCAGCAGATTAGTCGGGGGCCTGACTGAAGCTTTCTTT.

This rearrangement joins TRBV29-1 to TRBJ1-1; D gene ambiguous. V was trimmed by 5 bases and J by 0 bases, leaving 4 bases between them. From germline, CDR1 is SQVTM and CDR2 ANQGSEA. The CDR3 covers 11 residues. CDR3 region: CSVPLNTEAFF. The DNA for the CDR3 is TGCAGCGTTCCCTTGAACACTGAAGCTTTCTTT.

The CDR3 DNA is TGTGCCAGCAGTCCGACTAGCGTGTACAATGAGCAGTTCTTC. This translates into CASSPTSVYNEQFF. This rearrangement joins TRBV28 to TRBJ2-1; 8 nucleotides align to TRBD2. Losses at the gene ends were 5 bases for V and 4 bases for J; bases not matched to a gene: 4. The germline gives CDR1 MDHEN, CDR2 SYDVKM. The CDR3 runs to 14 residues.

This clonotype appeared a few times. The rearrangement links TRBV6-1 to TRBJ2-4; D ambiguous. Germline CDR1 MNHNS, CDR2 SASEGT. This CDR3 is 14 amino acids long. V was cut by 2 bases and J by 10 bases, with 15 bases left in between. The CDR3 region is CASSESRAGTIQYF. CDR3 nucleotides: TGTGCCAGCAGTGAAAGCCGAGCCGGTACTATTCAGTACTTC.

This chain uses TRBV19 with TRBJ1-1, with D perhaps matching TRBD1 (5 bases). The CDR3 length is 14 residues. V was shortened by 9 bases and J by 8 bases, with 22 bases between the two germline ends. Germline V lookup: CDR1 LNHDA, CDR2 SQIVND (reference sequence). This CDR3 reads CARHPTVCPAEAFF. The CDR3 nucleotides read TGTGCCAGACACCCGACAGTATGCCCAGCCGAAGCTTTCTTT.

The chain combines TRBV12-3 or TRBV12-4 with TRBJ1-2, with D possibly matching TRBD1 (5 bases). V lost 0 bases and J 4 bases, leaving 15 bases between the germline ends. The CDR3 has 16 amino acids. For the CDR3, the DNA is TGTGCCAGCAGTTTAGCAGGCGGGGGAGCGCTCTATGGCTACACCTTC. This translates into CASSLAGGGALYGYTF.

The rearrangement links TRBV6-5 to TRBJ1-1, with 7 bases matching TRBD1. Per germline, CDR1 MNHEY and CDR2 SVGAGI. Trimming removed 2 bases from V and 5 bases from J; junction bases left unmatched: 8. This CDR3 is built from 15 residues. The CDR3 DNA sequence: TGTGCCAGCAGTTACGAGGGGGCGCGAGGAACTGAAGCTTTCTTT. Protein: CASSYEGARGTEAFF.

About this clonotype itself: This CDR3 is missing its conserved last phenylalanine or tryptophan, likely due to a read error. The gene calls are TRBV18 and TRBJ2-5; D possibly corresponds to TRBD2 (6 bases). V lost 2 bases, J lost 2 bases, and 15 bases lay in between. Germline V gene data show CDR1 as KGHSH and CDR2 as LQKENI. The CDR3 loop spans 16 amino acids. CDR3 sequence (DNA): TGTGCCAGCTCACCAAGGCCAGCGGGCCCGCAAGAGACCCAGTACTCC. Translated, it gives CASSPRPAGPQETQYS.

This chain connects TRBV20-1 to TRBJ2-3; the match to TRBD2 covers 8 bases. V shed 4 bases, J shed 6 bases, and the junction held 18 bases outside the gene matches. Germline CDR1 is DFQATT and CDR2 is SNEGSKA (reference sequence). CDR3 size: 17 residues. In DNA, the CDR3 is TGCAGTGCTAACGGGCGGCTCGGGAGGGCTTCGACGGATACGCAGTATTTT. The encoded protein is CSANGRLGRASTDTQYF.

This clonotype came up a few times. This rearrangement joins TRBV6-1 to TRBJ1-1; 12 bases are a match to TRBD1. Germline loops: CDR1 MNHNS, CDR2 SASEGT. CDR3 length equals 17 residues. Unmatched junction bases numbered 7, after V lost 1 base and J lost 4 bases. DNA for the CDR3: TGTGCCAGCAGTGAAGGGGGATCGGGACAGGGGGCCACTGAAGCTTTCTTT. Protein: CASSEGGSGQGATEAFF.

Remarks on this clonotype: This CDR3 is missing its conserved last phenylalanine or tryptophan, likely due to a read error. The V gene is TRBV7-8, the J gene TRBJ1-5; D unclear. CDR3 size: 13 residues. The ends were cut back, 4 bases at V and 7 bases at J, with 11 bases in the middle. Germline assignment: CDR1 SGHVS and CDR2 FQNEAQ. The CDR3 nucleotides are TGTGCCAGCAGCTCCGGGGATGGACAGCCCCAGCATTTG. Protein product: CASSSGDGQPQHL.

The chain joins TRBV12-3 or TRBV12-4 to TRBJ1-1; 7 positions match TRBD1. The CDR3 covers 14 residues. V lost 7 bases, J lost 1 base, and 6 bases stayed unmatched. The CDR3 nucleotides are TGTGCCAGCACAGGGACAGCCAAGAACACTGAAGCTTTCTTT. This encodes CASTGTAKNTEAFF.